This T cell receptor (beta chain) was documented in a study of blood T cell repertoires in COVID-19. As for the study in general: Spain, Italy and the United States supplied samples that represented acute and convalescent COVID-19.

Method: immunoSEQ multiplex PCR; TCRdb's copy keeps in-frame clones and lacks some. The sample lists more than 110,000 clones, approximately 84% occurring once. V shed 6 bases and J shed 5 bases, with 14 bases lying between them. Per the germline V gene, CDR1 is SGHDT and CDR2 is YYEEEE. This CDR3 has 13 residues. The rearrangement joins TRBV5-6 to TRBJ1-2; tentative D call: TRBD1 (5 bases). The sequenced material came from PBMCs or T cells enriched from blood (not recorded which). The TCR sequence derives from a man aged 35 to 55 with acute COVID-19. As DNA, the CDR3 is TGTGCCAGCACGAGACAGATAAGATATGGCTACACCTTC. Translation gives CASTRQIRYGYTF.